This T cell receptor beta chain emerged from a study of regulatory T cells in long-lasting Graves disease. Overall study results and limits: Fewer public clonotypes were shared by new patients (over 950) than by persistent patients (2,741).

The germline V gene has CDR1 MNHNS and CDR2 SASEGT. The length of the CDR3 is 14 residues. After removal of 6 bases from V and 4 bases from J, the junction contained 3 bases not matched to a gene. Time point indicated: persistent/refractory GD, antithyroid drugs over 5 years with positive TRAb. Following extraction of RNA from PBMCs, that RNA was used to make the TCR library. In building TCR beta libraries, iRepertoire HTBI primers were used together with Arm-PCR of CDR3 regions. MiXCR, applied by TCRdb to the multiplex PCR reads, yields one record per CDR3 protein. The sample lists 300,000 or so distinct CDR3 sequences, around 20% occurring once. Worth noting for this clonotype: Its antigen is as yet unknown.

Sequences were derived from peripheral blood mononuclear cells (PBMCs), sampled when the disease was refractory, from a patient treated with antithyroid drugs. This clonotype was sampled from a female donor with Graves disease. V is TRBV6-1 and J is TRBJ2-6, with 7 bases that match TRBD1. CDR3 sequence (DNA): TGTGCCAGCAGGACAGGGTCCGGGGCCAACGTCCTGACTTTC. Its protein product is CASRTGSGANVLTF.